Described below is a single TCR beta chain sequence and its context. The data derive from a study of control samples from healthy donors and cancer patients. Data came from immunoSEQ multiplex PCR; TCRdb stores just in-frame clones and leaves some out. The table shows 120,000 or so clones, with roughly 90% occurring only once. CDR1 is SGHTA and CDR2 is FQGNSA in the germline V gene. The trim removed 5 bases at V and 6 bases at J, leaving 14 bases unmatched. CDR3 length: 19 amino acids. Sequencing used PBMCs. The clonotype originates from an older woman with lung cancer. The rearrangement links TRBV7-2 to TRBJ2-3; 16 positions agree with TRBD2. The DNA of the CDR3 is TGTGCCAGCAGCGCCCCTTCCGGGACTAGCGGGGGGGCTTATGATACGCAGTATTTT. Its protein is CASSAPSGTSGGAYDTQYF.